Here is one TCR beta chain with its context. This clonotype was seen a handful of times. The specificity of this receptor is unknown. Base qualities are not recorded, but no much larger clone differs from it by a single base. This record comes from a study of T-cell reconstitution after alpha-beta-depleted transplantation in children (dated by TCRdb to about 2016). In the study overall: The study quantitatively tracked T-cell immune reconstitution after TCRalphabeta/CD19-depleted allogeneic hematopoietic cell transplantation in children using TCR repertoire profiling.

The method behind the library was PCR. These reads were obtained on an Illumina HiSeq 2500. TCR libraries were prepared with molecular barcoding, using unique molecular identifiers to normalize TCRbeta repertoire quantification. The raw public reads went through TCRdb reprocessing: fastp at Q25, MiXCR clone calling, in-frame beta chains kept. Rows with a matching CDR3 protein are joined into one entry that keeps the most common DNA and genes. The sample has hundreds of thousands of distinct CDR3 sequences on record, roughly 15% of them singletons. Of the sample, about 41% is held by the ten largest clones. In light of the paper, this sample's treatment or condition label describes: allogeneic hematopoietic cell transplantation with graft depleted of TCRalphabeta T cells and CD19 B cells. The children who served as transplant recipients had been given grafts of TCRalphabeta/CD19-depleted allogeneic hematopoietic cells.

The germline V gene supplies CDR1 SGHRS and CDR2 YFSETQ. Deletion took 3 bases off V and 5 bases off J, with a span of 13 bases between the germline ends. From its cysteine to its phenylalanine, the CDR3 spans 14 amino acids. Of all the DNA, just the CDR3 is kept, 42 bases in frame from base 1. Findings and caveats that apply to the study as a whole: In some patients, high TCRbeta diversity at day 60 was attributed to recipient T cells and intrathymic progenitors that had survived conditioning. Apparently early alphabetaT-cell count recovery about two months after transplant reportedly relied on only several hundred rapidly expanded clones derived from non-depleted graft cells. Over the following months the frequencies of hyperexpanded clones went down, and after one year T-cell counts and TCRbeta diversity were mostly credited to newly produced T cells.

The material was PBMCs, mostly from graft donor cells, obtained 360 days after TCRalphabeta/CD19-depleted stem cell transplant. The chain is made from TRBV5-1 and TRBJ2-3; D gene: possibly TRBD1, on 5 matching bases. The receptor was isolated from a male patient aged 2 to 10 who had a stem cell transplant for acute lymphoblastic leukemia, so the T cells may come from the graft donor. The nucleotide sequence is given as TGCGCCAGCAGCTCGGGCCAGGGTGAAGATACGCAGTATTTT. Translated, it gives CASSSGQGEDTQYF.